Listed here are 2 T cell receptor beta chains from one sample, sequenced in a study of blood T cell repertoires in COVID-19. Profiling relied on immunoSEQ multiplex PCR, and the TCRdb table lists in-frame clones only, not all of them. The sample shows approximately 260,000 clones, about 85% of them seen only once. The specimen sequenced was PBMCs or T cells enriched from blood (not recorded which). All receptors derive from a woman aged 45-59 years who had been exposed to COVID-19.

The CDR3 DNA reads as TGCGCCAGCAAATTTAGAGGGGGCGGCTACGAGCAGTACTTC. It yields the protein CASKFRGGGYEQYF. This chain links TRBV5-1 with TRBJ2-7; TRBD1 matches 7 bases. Germline V CDR1 and CDR2: SGHRS, YFSETQ. The trim removed 6 bases at V and 3 bases at J, leaving 9 bases unmatched. The CDR3 runs to 14 residues.

The genes are TRBV11-2 and TRBJ1-2; D is unresolved. The CDR3 loop spans 13 amino acids. The germline V gene has CDR1 SGHAT and CDR2 FQNNGV. Trimming removed 1 base at V and 2 bases at J, with 5 bases between. For the CDR3, the DNA is TGTGCCAGCAGCTTAGGGGCCAACTATGGCTACACCTTC. This gives the protein CASSLGANYGYTF.